This TCR beta chain was profiled in a study of Graves' ophthalmopathy and Graves' hyperthyroidism. Study as a whole: Peripheral blood sampling occurred at initial diagnosis, before any treatment.

CDR3 length: 15 residues. V lost 9 bases and J lost 0, with 17 bases in between. Germline CDR1 LNHDA, CDR2 SQIVND (reference sequence). A volume of 8 to 10 ml of fresh peripheral blood supplied the PBMCs. As the template, RNA transcripts were used to amplify TCR beta CDR3 regions. First-round RT-PCR employed HTBI primers, with a second-round multiplex PCR after it. Each CDR3 protein is one row after TCRdb ran MiXCR on the multiplex PCR reads. Among some 39,000 distinct CDR3 sequences, roughly 49% were seen once, and the ten largest hold approximately 25%. The V gene is TRBV19, the J gene TRBJ1-1; no clear D. The sample consisted of peripheral blood. The source of this sequence is an adult woman with stable Graves' hyperthyroidism. In DNA, the CDR3 is TGTGCCAGCAGATATGGGGAGACTTTGAACACTGAAGCTTTCTTT. This gives the protein CASRYGETLNTEAFF.